These 21 T cell receptor beta chains originate from one sample sequenced in a study of blood T cell repertoires in COVID-19 (dated by TCRdb to about 2020). The library relied on the immunoSEQ multiplex PCR assay. TCRdb retrieved this table from immuneACCESS and kept in-frame rearrangements only. Not all clones are present; in checked studies, unresolved V genes account for under half, and no reason is known for the remainder. A total of more than 150,000 clones appear in this sample, roughly 87% of them only once. Approximately 2% of the sample is taken by the ten largest. The source material was PBMCs or T cells enriched from blood (not recorded which). The receptors stem from a woman between 25 and 40 years old who had recovered from COVID-19.

V gene TRBV19 combines with J gene TRBJ2-3, with D possibly matching TRBD2 (8 bases). V lost 5 bases and J 5 bases, leaving 17 bases between the germline ends. The CDR3 has 15 residues. Germline CDR1 and CDR2: LNHDA and SQIVND (reference sequence). The CDR3 DNA follows: TGTGCCAGTAGTCCCGGGGGGGCAGGGGGAGATACGCAGTATTTT. This codes for CASSPGGAGGDTQYF.

This chain links TRBV19 with TRBJ1-4; D not resolved. CDR1 and CDR2 (germline): LNHDA, SQIVND (reference sequence). The length of the CDR3 is 13 residues. The V and J ends lost 7 bases and 8 bases respectively, with 14 bases between them. The CDR3 coding sequence is TGTGCCAGTACAGCTCGGGATCGAGAAAAACTGTTTTTT. Its protein is CASTARDREKLFF.

This rearrangement joins TRBV11-2 to TRBJ1-6; D may be TRBD1 (6 bases). V gave up 0 bases and J gave up 0 bases, with 18 bases separating them. This CDR3 is 20 amino acids long. Germline loops: CDR1 SGHAT, CDR2 FQNNGV. This CDR3 is CASSLEIPGRGSSYNSPLHF. The CDR3 nucleotides read TGTGCCAGCAGCTTAGAAATCCCCGGCAGGGGAAGCTCCTATAATTCACCCCTCCACTTT.

The chain joins TRBV7-9 to TRBJ1-1; no reliable D call. CDR1 and CDR2 from the germline V gene are SEHNR and FQNEAQ (reference sequence). The CDR3 contains 13 residues. V was shortened by 1 base and J by 11 bases, with 14 bases between the two germline ends. The CDR3 bases are TGTGCCAGCAGCTTAGAGGCGGCCACGGAGGCTTTCTTT. The encoded protein is CASSLEAATEAFF.

The chain couples TRBV6-5 to TRBJ1-2; D is unresolved. The CDR3 extends over 12 amino acids. Trimming took off 4 bases at V and 7 bases at J, with 10 bases between the two ends. Germline lookup yields CDR1 MNHEY and CDR2 SVGAGI. CDR3 sequence reads: CASSLGDGGYTF. The CDR3 DNA reads as TGTGCCAGCAGTTTAGGAGATGGTGGCTACACCTTC.

The J gene is TRBJ2-7, the V gene TRBV4-1; D remains ambiguous. V lost 4 bases, J lost 1 base, and 17 bases lay in between. This CDR3 spans 16 amino acids. In germline, CDR1 is MGHRA, CDR2 YSYEKL. For the CDR3, the DNA is TGCGCCAGCAGCCCCCACTTGCACAGTGTTTCCTACGAGCAGTACTTC. Encoded protein: CASSPHLHSVSYEQYF.

The J gene is TRBJ2-4, the V gene TRBV4-3; TRBD2 is a possible D gene (5 bases). Deletions cut 4 bases from V and 3 bases from J, with 25 bases between. The germline V gene encodes CDR1 LGHNA and CDR2 YSLEER. The CDR3 is 19 amino acids. The CDR3 spells CASSPGIGLSRTGKNIQYF. The CDR3 coding sequence is TGCGCCAGCAGCCCTGGGATAGGACTTAGCCGCACTGGCAAAAACATTCAGTACTTC.

The chain has TRBV19 and TRBJ2-7; tentative D call: TRBD1 (5 bases). Trimming cost V 0 bases and J 6 bases, with 9 bases left between them. This CDR3 region has 13 residues. Germline-derived CDR1 and CDR2 are LNHDA and SQIVND (reference sequence). The CDR3 DNA reads as TGTGCCAGTAGTATAGATCCCCAGGGCGAGCAGTACTTC. Residues: CASSIDPQGEQYF.

The chain is built from TRBV7-2 and TRBJ1-5; no clear D gene. Trimming removed 4 bases at V and 2 bases at J, with 6 bases between. The V gene's germline CDR1 is SGHTA and CDR2 FQGNSA. The CDR3 has 13 amino acids. CDR3 in DNA: TGTGCCAGCAGCTATCTCGGCAATCAGCCCCAGCATTTT. It encodes CASSYLGNQPQHF.

This rearrangement joins TRBV28 to TRBJ1-1, with D uncertain. CDR1 and CDR2 (germline): MDHEN, SYDVKM. Trimming took 7 bases from V and 0 from J, leaving 18 bases between them. The CDR3 loop spans 16 amino acids. CDR3 protein: CASITFSESLNTEAFF. For the CDR3, the DNA is TGTGCCAGCATCACATTCAGCGAATCCCTGAACACTGAAGCTTTCTTT. Full variable domain (outside the CDR3, taken from reference TRBV28 and TRBJ1-1): DVKVTQSSRYLVKRTGEKVFLECVQDMDHENMFWYRQDPGLGLRLIYFSYDVKMKEKGDIPEGYSVSREKKERFSLILESASTNQTSMYLCASITFSESLNTEAFFGQGTRLTVV.

V gene TRBV4-2 combines with J gene TRBJ2-3, with TRBD2 matching over 14 bases. The CDR3 extends over 18 amino acids. V trimming: 3 bases; J trimming: 5 bases; junction bases outside the gene matches: 10. From germline, CDR1 is LGHNA and CDR2 YNFKEQ. CDR3 residues: CASSHLTTSGRALDTQYF. In nucleotides, the CDR3 is TGTGCCAGCAGCCATCTAACGACTAGCGGGAGGGCTCTAGATACGCAGTATTTT.

V is TRBV7-6 and J is TRBJ1-4, with D possibly being TRBD1 (6 bases). From germline, CDR1 is SGHVS and CDR2 FNYEAQ. The CDR3 covers 16 residues. Trimming removed 3 bases at V and 9 bases at J, with 20 bases between. CDR3 nucleotides: TGTGCCAGCAGCTTCTTATACCGGGACAAGAGGAAAAAACTGTTTTTT. Its translation is CASSFLYRDKRKKLFF.

The V call is TRBV12-5, the J call TRBJ2-7, with a tentative D call TRBD1 (6 bases). Germline lookup yields CDR1 LGHNT and CDR2 FRNRAP. This CDR3 comprises 14 residues. V was clipped by 5 bases and J by 3 bases, with 14 bases between them. The CDR3 nucleotides are TGTGCTAGTGGTACCGGGACAATAAACTACGAGCAGTACTTC. Its protein is CASGTGTINYEQYF. The whole variable domain, filled in from reference TRBV12-5 and TRBJ2-7, reads DARVTQTPRHKVTEMGQEVTMRCQPILGHNTVFWYRQTMMQGLELLAYFRNRAPLDDSGMPKDRFSAEMPDATLATLKIQPSEPRDSAVYFCASGTGTINYEQYFGPGTRLTVT.

CDR3 sequence reads: CASSIPRAAQPQHF. In DNA, the CDR3 is TGTGCCAGTAGTATCCCCAGGGCGGCTCAGCCCCAGCATTTT. The chain has TRBV19 and TRBJ1-5, with a weak D call TRBD1 (5 bases). The CDR3 spans 14 residues. V lost 3 bases to trimming and J lost 6 bases, with 12 bases between them. CDR1 and CDR2 (germline): LNHDA, SQIVND (reference sequence).

This chain connects TRBV12-3 or TRBV12-4 to TRBJ1-2; D not resolved. The length of the CDR3 is 12 residues. The V end was cut by 3 bases, the J end by 2 bases, with 4 bases between. CDR3 coding DNA: TGTGCCAGCAGTTTCGTGAACTATGGCTACACCTTC. Translated, it gives CASSFVNYGYTF.

The chain carries TRBV10-3 and TRBJ1-1, with D perhaps TRBD1 (5 bases). Germline assignment: CDR1 ENHRY and CDR2 SYGVKD. Trimming took 4 bases from V and 10 from J, leaving 10 bases between them. This CDR3 region has 11 residues. CDR3 residues: CAISAPGSAFF. DNA of the CDR3: TGTGCCATCAGTGCGCCAGGGTCAGCTTTCTTT.

The chain links TRBV6-2 or TRBV6-3 to TRBJ1-2, with D possibly being TRBD1 (6 bases). Per the germline V gene, CDR1 is MNHEY and CDR2 is SVGEGT. V shed 4 bases and J shed 5 bases, with 14 bases lying between them. CDR3 length equals 14 residues. The CDR3 region is CASSSAGELYGYTF. The CDR3 DNA reads as TGTGCCAGCAGTTCAGCAGGGGAGCTATATGGCTACACCTTC.

The genes are TRBV2 and TRBJ1-1; 7 nucleotides line up with TRBD1. V shed 8 bases, J shed 1 base, and the junction held 10 bases outside the gene matches. The CDR3 consists of 15 residues. Germline values: CDR1 SNHLY, CDR2 FYNNEI. CDR3 DNA: TGTGCCAGCCATCCGACGACAGGGAAGAACACTGAAGCTTTCTTT. Protein: CASHPTTGKNTEAFF.

The rearrangement uses TRBV2 and TRBJ1-2; TRBD1 matches at 8 bases. The CDR3 has 15 amino acids. V gave up 4 bases and J gave up 4 bases; unmatched junction bases: 8. Germline CDR1 SNHLY, CDR2 FYNNEI. In nucleotides, the CDR3 is TGTGCCAGCAGTGGTACCGACAGGGGCGTCTATGGCTACACCTTC. Protein: CASSGTDRGVYGYTF.

The chain is built from TRBV7-9 and TRBJ1-2; unclear D gene. The germline CDR1 and CDR2 sequences are SEHNR and FQNEAQ (reference sequence). The CDR3 is 15 amino acids. The ends were cut back, 0 bases at V and 1 base at J, with 9 bases in the middle. The CDR3 sequence is CASSLALQDNYGYTF. CDR3 in DNA: TGTGCCAGCAGCTTAGCTTTGCAGGATAACTATGGCTACACCTTC.

This clone was counted a single time. V and J are TRBV21-1 and TRBJ2-3; the table assigns TRBD1, which was not confirmed against the DNA. TRBV21-1 is deemed a pseudogene. CDR3 length equals 14 residues. The CDR3 DNA reads as TGTGCCAGCAGCGGTCGGGACAACACAGATACGCAGTATTTT. It translates to CASSGRDNTDTQYF.